This T cell receptor (beta chain) is drawn from a study of shared clonotypes between healthy human individuals. Across the whole study: The cohort had a couple of women and a few men, ages 18 to 49. Notes on the study in general: Among donors, the sharing of clonotypes was expected to be influenced by sequencing depth.

In the case of this clone: What it binds is not known.

Unsorted PBMC replicate PCRs drew on 300 ng DNA, representing around 30,000 T cell genomes. In the original workflow: ImmunoSEQ sequences covered only the junction and lacked quality scores; filtering therefore differed. TCRdb's copy holds only in-frame clones and misses some; the assay was immunoSEQ multiplex PCR. Clone size and the V and J calls come from that table; the DNA yielded D and trimming. The top ten clones hold about 12% of a sample with hundreds of thousands of clones, just over 75% of them seen once. This CDR3 contains 15 residues. Germline V lookup: CDR1 LNHDA, CDR2 SQIVND (reference sequence). V was cut by 8 bases and J by 8 bases, with 24 bases left in between.

The origin of this receptor is a woman in her thirties or forties in good health. Some clones in this sample may be carry-over from other donors' samples. The specimen sequenced was PBMCs. V gene TRBV19 combines with J gene TRBJ1-2; D not certain. Here the CDR3 reads CASATDPDLTMGYTF. CDR3 in DNA: TGTGCCAGTGCAACAGACCCTGATTTAACTATGGGCTACACCTTC.